The rows below give T cell receptor beta chains drawn from one sample of a study of T cell responses to AZD1222 COVID-19 vaccine. The method was immunoSEQ multiplex PCR; TCRdb's version includes in-frame clones alone and lacks a portion of them. The sample has around 120,000 clones; approximately 94% are singletons. The material was peripheral blood, obtained 28 days after the second AZD1222 dose. Receptors originate from an adult who received the AZD1222 COVID-19 vaccine. The CDR3 runs from the conserved cysteine through the conserved F or W. Each record gives: CDR3 DNA, CDR3 protein, J gene, V gene, D gene. D genes are given only for firm matches.

TGTGCCAGTAGTACCAACATAGGAGAAGCTTTCTTT	CASSTNIGEAFF	TRBJ1-1	TRBV19	NA
TGTGCCAGCAGCTTAGGGAATATCCAGGGTGGATATGGCTACACCTTC	CASSLGNIQGGYGYTF	TRBJ1-2	TRBV7-6	NA
TGTGCCAGCAGTCGAGGGACTGACGCTAATGAAAAACTGTTTTTT	CASSRGTDANEKLFF	TRBJ1-4	TRBV25-1	NA
TGTGCCAGCAGCCTCCTAAATGGTCGAGATGGCTACACCTTC	CASSLLNGRDGYTF	TRBJ1-2	TRBV5-6	NA
TGTGCCAGCAGCAGCTCGCTTCGACAGCCCGTCTATGGCTACACCTTC	CASSSSLRQPVYGYTF	TRBJ1-2	TRBV21-1	NA
TGTGCCAGCAGCTTAGGGGACAGGGGAAGCAATCAGCCCCAGCATTTT	CASSLGDRGSNQPQHF	TRBJ1-5	TRBV7-9	TRBD1
TGTGCCAGCAGCCAAGATCCAGCGGGAGGGGGTACGCAGTATTTT	CASSQDPAGGGTQYF	TRBJ2-3	TRBV4-2	TRBD2
TGCGCCAGCAGCCAAGATAGGGTAGACGAGCAGTTCTTC	CASSQDRVDEQFF	TRBJ2-1	TRBV4-3	NA
TGCGCCAGCAGCCCTACCAGGACAGGGGAATATTCATTC	CASSPTRTGEYSF	TRBJ2-7	TRBV4-3	TRBD1
TGTGCCAGTAGTATTGGTAGACCAACAGATACGCAGTATTTT	CASSIGRPTDTQYF	TRBJ2-3	TRBV19	NA
TGTGCCTGGAGTCTTGGGGGGGAGGGGCAGCCCCAGCATTTT	CAWSLGGEGQPQHF	TRBJ1-5	TRBV30	NA